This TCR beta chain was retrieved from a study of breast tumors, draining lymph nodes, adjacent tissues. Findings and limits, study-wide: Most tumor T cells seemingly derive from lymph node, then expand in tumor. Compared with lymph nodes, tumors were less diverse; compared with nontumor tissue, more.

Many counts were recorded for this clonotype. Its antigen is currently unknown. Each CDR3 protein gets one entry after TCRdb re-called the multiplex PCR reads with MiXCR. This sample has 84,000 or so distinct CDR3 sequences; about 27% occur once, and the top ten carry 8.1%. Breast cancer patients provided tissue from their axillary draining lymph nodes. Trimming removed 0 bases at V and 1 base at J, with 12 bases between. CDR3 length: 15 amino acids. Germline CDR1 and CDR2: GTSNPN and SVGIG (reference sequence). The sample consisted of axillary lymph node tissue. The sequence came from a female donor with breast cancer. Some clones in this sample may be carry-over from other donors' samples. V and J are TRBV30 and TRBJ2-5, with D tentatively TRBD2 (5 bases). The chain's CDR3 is CAWSVNRGVQETQYF. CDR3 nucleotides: TGTGCCTGGAGTGTAAACCGGGGTGTCCAAGAGACCCAGTACTTC.